This entry lists 27 T cell receptor beta chains sequenced from one sample in a study of neurological immune-mediated disorders. TCRdb analysed the 5' RACE reads with MiXCR anew, one entry per CDR3 protein. The repertoire has 50,000 or so distinct CDR3 sequences, roughly 14% of them found once; the top ten carry roughly 4.8%. Time point denoted: longitudinal time-point 2. The sequencing sample was made of PBMCs. The source is a male donor with HTLV-1-associated myelopathy (HAM/TSP).

The sample holds many counts of this clonotype. The rearrangement joins TRBV7-8 to TRBJ2-5; TRBD2 aligns across 8 bases. The ends lost 5 bases at V and 4 bases at J; junction bases unmatched: 9. This CDR3 is built from 15 residues. The V gene's germline CDR1 is SGHVS and CDR2 FQNEAQ. CDR3 in amino acids: CASSRPGGVGETQYF. The CDR3 DNA follows: TGTGCCAGCAGCCGACCCGGGGGGGTTGGAGAGACCCAGTACTTC.

A remark on this clonotype: A much larger clone lies one base from this, so it may be a read error. The rearrangement links TRBV20-1 to TRBJ2-7, with D perhaps being TRBD1 or TRBD2 (5 bases each). CDR1 and CDR2 from the germline V gene are DFQATT and SNEGSKA (reference sequence). Trimming cost V 5 bases and J 2 bases, with 13 bases left between them. The CDR3 has 13 residues. The CDR3 spells CSASTWGTYEQYF. The CDR3 DNA reads TGCAGTGCTTCGACGTGGGGGACCTACGAGCAGTACTTC.

This clonotype showed up many times. The chain combines TRBV11-1 with TRBJ2-3; no clear D gene. CDR1 and CDR2 from the germline V gene are SGHAT and FQDESV (reference sequence). Trimming removed 3 bases from V and 2 bases from J, with 6 bases in between. This CDR3 comprises 13 residues. In nucleotides, the CDR3 is TGTGCCAGCAGCTTCCGACCCACAGATACGCAGTATTTT. This translates into CASSFRPTDTQYF.

About this clonotype itself: One end of the junction is discordant with germline, which a read error may explain. The chain has TRBV5-1 and TRBJ2-5; D uncertain. CDR1 and CDR2 from the germline V gene are SGHRS and YFSETQ. The CDR3 extends over 14 amino acids. DNA for the CDR3: TGCGCCAGCAGCCCCCGCACTGCGCAGGAGACCCATTACTTC. Encoded protein: CASSPRTAQETHYF.

V gene TRBV5-1 combines with J gene TRBJ1-2; D call uncertain. Germline V gene sequence: CDR1 SGHRS, CDR2 YFSETQ. CDR3 length equals 14 residues. The V end was cut by 7 bases, the J end by 3 bases, with 16 bases between. CDR3 loop: CASRITQVDYGYTF. The CDR3 DNA is TGCGCCAGCCGAATTACCCAGGTGGACTATGGCTACACCTTC. Combining the CDR3 with reference TRBV5-1 and TRBJ1-2 gives the whole variable domain KAGVTQTPRYLIKTRGQQVTLSCSPISGHRSVSWYQQTPGQGLQFLFEYFSETQRNKGNFPGRFSGRQFSNSRSEMNVSTLELGDSALYLCASRITQVDYGYTFGSGTRLTVV.

This clonotype showed up many times. The chain is built from TRBV2 and TRBJ2-1, with 9 bases matching TRBD2. Per germline, CDR1 SNHLY and CDR2 FYNNEI. CDR3 length: 15 amino acids. V lost 2 bases to trimming and J lost 4 bases; unmatched junction nucleotides: 3. CDR3 DNA sequence: TGTGCCAGCAGTGAACGCGGGGGGGATTACAATGAGCAGTTCTTC. Residues: CASSERGGDYNEQFF.

Only a few counts were recorded for this clonotype. The chain links TRBV5-5 to TRBJ2-2; 7 bases are a match to TRBD1. The CDR3 contains 15 residues. With V trimmed by 0 bases and J by 6 bases, 5 bases remained unmatched. Germline values: CDR1 SGHKS, CDR2 YYEKEE (reference sequence). This CDR3 is CASSLGTGVAGELFF. CDR3 nucleotides: TGTGCCAGCAGCTTGGGCACAGGGGTGGCCGGGGAGCTGTTTTTT.

This clonotype has a count of ten or more. V and J are TRBV5-1 and TRBJ2-7, with no clear D. Germline V gene sequence: CDR1 SGHRS, CDR2 YFSETQ. Trimming removed 0 bases at V and 7 bases at J, with 14 bases between. CDR3 size: 14 residues. The CDR3 loop reads CASSLGVDAEEQYF. CDR3 coding DNA: TGCGCCAGCAGCTTGGGGGTGGACGCGGAGGAGCAGTACTTC. Full variable domain (missing parts from reference TRBV5-1 and TRBJ2-7): KAGVTQTPRYLIKTRGQQVTLSCSPISGHRSVSWYQQTPGQGLQFLFEYFSETQRNKGNFPGRFSGRQFSNSRSEMNVSTLELGDSALYLCASSLGVDAEEQYFGPGTRLTVT.

This clonotype was counted at least ten times. The rearrangement links TRBV6-2 or TRBV6-3 to TRBJ2-5, with no clear D. From germline, CDR1 is MNHEY and CDR2 SVGEGT. The V and J ends lost 8 bases and 5 bases respectively, with 21 bases between them. The CDR3 length is 15 residues. CDR3 amino acids: CASLRTPTPGETQYF. CDR3 in DNA: TGTGCCAGCCTACGAACGCCCACTCCTGGGGAGACCCAGTACTTC.

Regarding this clonotype: One end of the junction is discordant with germline, which a read error may explain. The CDR3 reads CASSFSNDGYTF. The CDR3 region has the DNA TGCGCCAGCAGCTTCTCGAACGATGGCTACACCTTC. The V and J genes are TRBV5-5 and TRBJ1-2, with no clear D. The CDR3 consists of 12 residues. CDR1 and CDR2 (germline): SGHKS, YYEKEE (reference sequence). Using reference TRBV5-5 and TRBJ1-2 for the parts outside the CDR3, the full variable domain is DAGVTQSPTHLIKTRGQQVTLRCSPISGHKSVSWYQQVLGQGPQFIFQYYEKEERGRGNFPDRFSARQFPNYSSELNVNALLLGDSALYLCASSFSNDGYTFGSGTRLTVV.

The J gene is TRBJ2-3, the V gene TRBV9, with a tentative D call TRBD2 (7 bases). The CDR3 loop spans 15 amino acids. CDR1 is SGDLS, CDR2 YYNGEE, per germline. The V end was cut by 4 bases, the J end by 3 bases, with 15 bases between. In nucleotides, the CDR3 is TGTGCCAGCAGCACCGGGGGGCCATGGACAGATACGCAGTATTTT. It codes for CASSTGGPWTDTQYF.

This clonotype has ten or more counts. V gene TRBV20-1 combines with J gene TRBJ1-2; 8 positions match TRBD1. This CDR3 contains 13 residues. The V gene end was trimmed by 1 base and the J gene end by 5 bases; junction bases not matched to a gene: 3. Per the germline V gene, CDR1 is DFQATT and CDR2 is SNEGSKA (reference sequence). The CDR3 here is CSARVGQGYGYTF. The CDR3 nucleotides read TGCAGTGCTAGAGTAGGACAGGGTTATGGCTACACCTTC.

This sequence joins TRBV20-1 and TRBJ1-2; 7 bases map to TRBD1. The CDR3 extends over 12 amino acids. Germline CDR1 reads DFQATT; CDR2 reads SNEGSKA (reference sequence). The junction had 4 bases not matched to a gene; V was cut back by 3 bases and J by 6 bases. The DNA for the CDR3 is TGCAGTGCTAGTAGGGGGCCTGATGGCTACACCTTC. This sequence encodes CSASRGPDGYTF.

This clonotype came up many times. This sequence joins TRBV20-1 and TRBJ1-5; no definite D call. Germline V gene lookup returns CDR1 DFQATT and CDR2 SNEGSKA (reference sequence). This CDR3 is built from 13 residues. Deletions cut 2 bases from V and 2 bases from J, with 7 bases between. The CDR3 DNA follows: TGCAGTGCTAGACCTCGGGGCAATCAGCCCCAGCATTTT. This translates into CSARPRGNQPQHF.

This clonotype has a count of ten or more. This chain connects TRBV20-1 to TRBJ1-2; 8 bases line up with TRBD1. The junction had 7 bases not matched to a gene; V was cut back by 6 bases and J by 4 bases. The CDR3 sequence is 13 residues long. Germline CDR1 and CDR2: DFQATT and SNEGSKA (reference sequence). Written as DNA, the CDR3 is TGCAGTGCCTTCGACAGGGGCCTCTATGGCTACACCTTC. Its translation is CSAFDRGLYGYTF.

This clonotype has a count of ten or more. The chain carries TRBV4-3 and TRBJ1-4, with D possibly being TRBD1 (5 bases). The V and J ends lost 4 bases and 5 bases respectively, with 17 bases between them. The CDR3 has 16 amino acids. Germline V gene data show CDR1 as LGHNA and CDR2 as YSLEER. The CDR3 DNA is TGCGCCAGCAGCCCAGTCGACAGCCCCTCAAATGAAAAACTGTTTTTT. Translation gives CASSPVDSPSNEKLFF.

This clonotype appeared many times. This rearrangement joins TRBV5-1 to TRBJ1-1; 9 nucleotides match TRBD1. The germline V gene encodes CDR1 SGHRS and CDR2 YFSETQ. The CDR3 is 13 amino acids. Trimming at V came to 4 bases and at J to 7 bases, leaving 5 bases not matched to a gene. CDR3 bases: TGCGCCAGCAGCGCCGGACAGGGGTTTGAAGCTTTCTTT. Translation gives CASSAGQGFEAFF.

This clonotype was counted at least ten times. This chain links TRBV20-1 with TRBJ2-7, with 9 bases that match TRBD1. The germline CDR1 and CDR2 sequences are DFQATT and SNEGSKA (reference sequence). The CDR3 is 15 amino acids. Trimming cost V 6 bases and J 0 bases; bases outside gene matches: 9. The DNA of the CDR3 is TGCAGTGCAAGTCCCGGGACAGGGAGCTCCTACGAGCAGTACTTC. The encoded protein is CSASPGTGSSYEQYF.

This clonotype was seen at least ten times. This sequence joins TRBV5-1 and TRBJ1-6, with a possible D match to TRBD1 (6 bases). Trimming took off 0 bases at V and 8 bases at J, with 9 bases between the two ends. CDR1 and CDR2 (germline): SGHRS, YFSETQ. The CDR3 contains 14 residues. The CDR3 protein is CASSLVAGDSPLHF. Written as DNA, the CDR3 is TGCGCCAGCAGCTTGGTCGCAGGGGATTCACCCCTCCACTTT.

This clonotype was counted ten times or more. The rearrangement uses TRBV5-1 and TRBJ2-3, with unresolved D. The CDR3 has 16 residues. In germline, CDR1 is SGHRS, CDR2 YFSETQ. The ends were cut back, 0 bases at V and 4 bases at J, with 15 bases in the middle. CDR3 in amino acids: CASSLDGTPTADTQYF. In nucleotides, the CDR3 is TGCGCCAGCAGCTTGGACGGCACACCCACGGCAGATACGCAGTATTTT.

This clonotype has just a few counts. The chain carries TRBV2 and TRBJ2-7; D gene uncertain. Germline loops: CDR1 SNHLY, CDR2 FYNNEI. This CDR3 has 12 residues. V lost 2 bases and J 5 bases, leaving 7 bases between the germline ends. The CDR3 here is CASSETSDEQYF. CDR3 in DNA: TGTGCCAGCAGTGAAACCAGTGACGAGCAGTACTTC.

V is TRBV3-1 and J is TRBJ2-7; 8 nucleotides line up with TRBD2. This CDR3 is 14 amino acids long. In germline, CDR1 is LGHDT, CDR2 YNNKEL (reference sequence). V shed 4 bases, J shed 1 base, and the junction held 3 bases outside the gene matches. This CDR3 is CASSPAGESYEQYF. The CDR3 nucleotides read TGTGCCAGCAGCCCAGCGGGGGAGTCCTACGAGCAGTACTTC.

In this sample, this clonotype turned up many times. This chain links TRBV12-3 or TRBV12-4 with TRBJ2-5; D gene uncertain. Between the trimmed V and J ends, which lost 5 bases and 2 bases, there was a span of 12 bases. The CDR3 consists of 14 residues. The chain's CDR3 is CASSPQVRQETQYF. CDR3 nucleotides: TGTGCCAGCAGTCCCCAGGTGCGGCAAGAGACCCAGTACTTC.

This clonotype was detected ten times or more. The chain has TRBV12-3 or TRBV12-4 and TRBJ1-2; D uncertain. The CDR3 is made up of 13 amino acids. V was clipped by 5 bases and J by 8 bases, with 15 bases between them. CDR3 bases: TGTGCCAGCAGTCCCCTCGTCGACGTCGGCTACACCTTC. Amino acid sequence: CASSPLVDVGYTF.

This clonotype was seen many times. The chain combines TRBV20-1 with TRBJ2-7; 11 nucleotides align to TRBD1. V was clipped by 3 bases and J by 2 bases; unmatched bases: 0. CDR3 length equals 13 residues. Germline assignment: CDR1 DFQATT and CDR2 SNEGSKA (reference sequence). CDR3 coding DNA: TGCAGTGCTAGGGGACAGGGGGCCTACGAGCAGTACTTC. This encodes CSARGQGAYEQYF.

This clonotype was detected many times. The chain couples TRBV3-1 to TRBJ1-6; D perhaps matches TRBD1 (5 bases). CDR1 LGHDT and CDR2 YNNKEL come from the germline V gene (reference sequence). Trimming removed 2 bases at V and 6 bases at J, with 11 bases between. This CDR3 contains 15 residues. CDR3 in amino acids: CASSQHRDPNSPLHF. In nucleotides, the CDR3 is TGTGCCAGCAGCCAACACCGGGACCCTAATTCACCCCTCCACTTT.

This clonotype was seen repeatedly, ten times or more. The genes are TRBV27 and TRBJ2-3; 9 nucleotides align to TRBD2. V trimming: 6 bases; J trimming: 1 base; junction bases outside the gene matches: 11. Germline V gene lookup returns CDR1 MNHEY and CDR2 SMNVEV (reference sequence). The CDR3 is made up of 17 amino acids. The CDR3 nucleotides are TGTGCCAGCAGCCCGGTGGGCGGGGGGGCCGGCACAGATACGCAGTATTTT. Amino acids: CASSPVGGGAGTDTQYF.